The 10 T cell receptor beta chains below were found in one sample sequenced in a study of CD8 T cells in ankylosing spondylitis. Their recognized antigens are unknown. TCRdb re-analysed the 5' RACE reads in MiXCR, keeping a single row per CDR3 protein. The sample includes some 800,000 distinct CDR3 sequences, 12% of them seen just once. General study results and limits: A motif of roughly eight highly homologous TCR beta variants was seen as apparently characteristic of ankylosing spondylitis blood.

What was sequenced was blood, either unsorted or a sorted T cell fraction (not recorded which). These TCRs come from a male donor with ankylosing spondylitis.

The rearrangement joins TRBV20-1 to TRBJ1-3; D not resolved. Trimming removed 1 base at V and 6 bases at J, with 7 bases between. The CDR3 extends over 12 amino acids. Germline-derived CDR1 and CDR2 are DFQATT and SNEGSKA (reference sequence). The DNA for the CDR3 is TGCAGTGCTAGAGTGTTGGCAAACACCATATATTTT. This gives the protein CSARVLANTIYF.

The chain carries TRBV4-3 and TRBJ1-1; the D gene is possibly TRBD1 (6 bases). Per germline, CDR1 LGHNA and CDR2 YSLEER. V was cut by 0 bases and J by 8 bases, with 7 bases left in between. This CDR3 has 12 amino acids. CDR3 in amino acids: CASSQDQGEAFF. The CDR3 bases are TGCGCCAGCAGCCAAGATCAGGGGGAAGCTTTCTTT.

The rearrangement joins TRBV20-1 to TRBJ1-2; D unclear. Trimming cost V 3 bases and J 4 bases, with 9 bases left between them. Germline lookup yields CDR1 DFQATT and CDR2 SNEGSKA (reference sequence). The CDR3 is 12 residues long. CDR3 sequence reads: CSASTVFYGYTF. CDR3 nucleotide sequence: TGCAGTGCTAGTACAGTCTTCTATGGCTACACCTTC.

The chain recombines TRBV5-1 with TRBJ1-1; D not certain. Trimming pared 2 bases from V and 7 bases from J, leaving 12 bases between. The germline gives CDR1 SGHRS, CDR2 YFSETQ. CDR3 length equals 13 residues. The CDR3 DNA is TGCGCCAGCAGCTTTTTCGGAACGAGTGAAGCTTTCTTT. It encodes CASSFFGTSEAFF.

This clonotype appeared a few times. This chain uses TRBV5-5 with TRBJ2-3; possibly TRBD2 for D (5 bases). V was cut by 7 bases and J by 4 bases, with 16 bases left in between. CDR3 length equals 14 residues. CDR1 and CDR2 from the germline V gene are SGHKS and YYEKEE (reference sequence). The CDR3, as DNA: TGTGCCAGCCCATCCCAAGGAGGCCCAGATACGCAGTATTTT. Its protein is CASPSQGGPDTQYF.

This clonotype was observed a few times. The CDR3 coding sequence is TGTGCCAGCAGCCAAGAACTAGCGGGAGGGCGGGAGACCCAGTACTTC. Translated: CASSQELAGGRETQYF. This chain joins TRBV7-2 and TRBJ2-5, with TRBD2 identical over 13 bases. This CDR3 is built from 16 residues. The germline gives CDR1 SGHTA, CDR2 FQGNSA. V lost 5 bases to trimming and J lost 5 bases; unmatched junction nucleotides: 8.

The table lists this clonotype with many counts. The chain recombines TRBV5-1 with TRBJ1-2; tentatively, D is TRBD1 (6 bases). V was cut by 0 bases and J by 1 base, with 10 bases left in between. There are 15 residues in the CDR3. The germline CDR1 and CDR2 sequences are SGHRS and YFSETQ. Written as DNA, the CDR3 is TGCGCCAGCAGCTTGGATGGACAGAATAACTATGGCTACACCTTC. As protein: CASSLDGQNNYGYTF.

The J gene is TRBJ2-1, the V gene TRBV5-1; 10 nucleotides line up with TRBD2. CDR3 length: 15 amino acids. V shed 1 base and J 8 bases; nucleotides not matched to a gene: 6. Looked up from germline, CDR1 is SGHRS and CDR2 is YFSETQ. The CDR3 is CASSLRGLATDEQFF. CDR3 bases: TGCGCCAGCAGCTTGCGGGGACTAGCGACCGATGAGCAGTTCTTC.

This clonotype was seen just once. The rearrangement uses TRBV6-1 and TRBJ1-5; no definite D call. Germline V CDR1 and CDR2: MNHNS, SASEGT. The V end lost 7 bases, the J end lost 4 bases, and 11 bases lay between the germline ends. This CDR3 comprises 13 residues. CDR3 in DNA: TGTGCCAGCACTGTTCGGTGGAATCAGCCCCAGCATTTT. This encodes CASTVRWNQPQHF.

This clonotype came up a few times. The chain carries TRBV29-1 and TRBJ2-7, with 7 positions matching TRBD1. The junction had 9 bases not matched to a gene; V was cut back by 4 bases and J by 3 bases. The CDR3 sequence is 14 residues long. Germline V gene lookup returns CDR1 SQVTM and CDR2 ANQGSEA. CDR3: CSVVRQGGHYEQYF. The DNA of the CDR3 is TGCAGCGTTGTCCGACAGGGTGGACACTACGAGCAGTACTTC.